This is a list of T cell receptor beta chains from one sample in a study of technical replicates of blood from a few donors. Some clones are missing from TCRdb's copy, which holds only in-frame ones; the method was immunoSEQ multiplex PCR. The sample yields over 90,000 clones, approximately 95% seen once. The sample taken for sequencing was T cells isolated from PBMCs. The origin of the receptors is a human donor in good health. Both conserved end residues are part of each CDR3. A D gene is named only where the DNA matches it firmly. A clone size is listed for some rows: how often the clone was seen (once, few, many), or a class if it is expanded.

V gene: TRBV19; J gene: TRBJ1-3; D gene: -; clone size: -; CDR3 protein: CASTPRAGAFTGNTIYF; CDR3 DNA: TGTGCCAGTACCCCCCGGGCGGGGGCGTTTACTGGAAACACCATATATTTT
V gene: TRBV7-2; J gene: TRBJ2-7; D gene: -; clone size: once; CDR3 protein: CASSLASRDEQYF; CDR3 DNA: TGTGCCAGCAGCTTAGCTAGCCGGGACGAGCAGTACTTC
V gene: TRBV6-6; J gene: TRBJ1-5; D gene: -; clone size: once; CDR3 protein: CASSLQGIQPQHF; CDR3 DNA: TGTGCCAGCAGTCTTCAGGGTATTCAGCCCCAGCATTTT
V gene: TRBV9; J gene: TRBJ2-1; D gene: TRBD2; clone size: -; CDR3 protein: CASSASGTTFSYNEQFF; CDR3 DNA: TGTGCCAGCAGCGCTTCCGGGACTACCTTCTCCTACAATGAGCAGTTCTTC
V gene: TRBV4-2; J gene: TRBJ1-2; D gene: -; clone size: -; CDR3 protein: CASSQGGTYGYTF; CDR3 DNA: TGTGCCAGCAGCCAGGGGGGGACCTATGGCTACACCTTC
V gene: TRBV19; J gene: TRBJ2-1; D gene: TRBD1; clone size: -; CDR3 protein: CASSRGQGLGEQFF; CDR3 DNA: TGTGCCAGTAGTAGGGGACAGGGTCTTGGTGAGCAGTTCTTC
V gene: TRBV11-3; J gene: TRBJ2-1; D gene: TRBD2; clone size: -; CDR3 protein: CASSHGLAGVSANEQFF; CDR3 DNA: TGTGCCAGCAGCCACGGACTAGCGGGAGTCTCTGCCAATGAGCAGTTCTTC
V gene: TRBV6-5; J gene: TRBJ2-5; D gene: -; clone size: -; CDR3 protein: CASSYSRLQGVTQYF; CDR3 DNA: TGTGCCAGCAGTTACTCGAGACTCCAGGGCGTGACCCAGTACTTC
V gene: TRBV11-2; J gene: TRBJ2-2; D gene: TRBD2; clone size: -; CDR3 protein: CASSLIRRGSGELFF; CDR3 DNA: TGTGCCAGCAGCTTAATCAGGCGGGGGTCCGGGGAGCTGTTTTTT
V gene: TRBV27; J gene: TRBJ2-1; D gene: TRBD2; clone size: -; CDR3 protein: CASSLASGTISYNEQFF; CDR3 DNA: TGTGCCAGCAGTTTAGCTAGCGGGACCATCTCCTACAATGAGCAGTTCTTC
V gene: TRBV18; J gene: TRBJ2-5; D gene: TRBD1; clone size: -; CDR3 protein: CANHDRGRTGRETQYF; CDR3 DNA: TGTGCCAACCATGATCGAGGCCGGACAGGGCGGGAGACCCAGTACTTC
V gene: TRBV5-6; J gene: TRBJ1-2; D gene: -; clone size: -; CDR3 protein: CASNPVGYGYTF; CDR3 DNA: TGTGCCAGCAACCCGGTCGGCTATGGCTACACCTTC
V gene: TRBV28; J gene: TRBJ2-3; D gene: -; clone size: -; CDR3 protein: CASSFIRQSRVLTDTQYF; CDR3 DNA: TGTGCCAGCAGTTTTATCCGACAGAGTCGGGTTCTCACAGATACGCAGTATTTT
V gene: TRBV19; J gene: TRBJ2-5; D gene: TRBD2; clone size: -; CDR3 protein: CASSLAGGPRETQYF; CDR3 DNA: TGTGCCAGTAGCCTAGCGGGGGGGCCTCGGGAGACCCAGTACTTC
V gene: TRBV19; J gene: TRBJ1-2; D gene: -; clone size: -; CDR3 protein: CASSIMHATNYGYTF; CDR3 DNA: TGTGCCAGTAGTATCATGCACGCTACTAACTATGGCTACACCTTC
V gene: TRBV27; J gene: TRBJ2-3; D gene: TRBD1; clone size: -; CDR3 protein: CASRTGGRGLGYWRTDTQYF; CDR3 DNA: TGTGCCAGCAGAACCGGCGGCAGGGGGCTGGGTTACTGGCGGACAGATACGCAGTATTTT
V gene: TRBV28; J gene: TRBJ2-7; D gene: TRBD1; clone size: -; CDR3 protein: CASSLGGQGDEQYF; CDR3 DNA: TGTGCCAGCAGTTTAGGGGGACAGGGAGACGAGCAGTACTTC
V gene: TRBV30; J gene: TRBJ2-7; D gene: TRBD1; clone size: -; CDR3 protein: CAWSAGTELLPYEQYF; CDR3 DNA: TGTGCCTGGAGTGCCGGGACAGAGCTTTTACCCTACGAGCAGTACTTC
V gene: TRBV5-1; J gene: TRBJ2-1; D gene: -; clone size: -; CDR3 protein: CASISGGPTSYNEQFF; CDR3 DNA: TGCGCCAGCATATCGGGGGGCCCCACCTCCTACAATGAGCAGTTCTTC
V gene: TRBV30; J gene: TRBJ2-7; D gene: TRBD2; clone size: -; CDR3 protein: CAWSVFKGLAGYEQYF; CDR3 DNA: TGTGCCTGGAGTGTCTTTAAGGGACTAGCTGGCTACGAGCAGTACTTC
V gene: TRBV27; J gene: TRBJ2-1; D gene: TRBD2; clone size: -; CDR3 protein: CASSLASGDVYNEQFF; CDR3 DNA: TGTGCCAGCAGTTTGGCTAGCGGAGACGTCTACAATGAGCAGTTCTTC
V gene: TRBV10-2; J gene: TRBJ2-2; D gene: TRBD1; clone size: -; CDR3 protein: CASSESETGAGELFF; CDR3 DNA: TGCGCCAGCAGTGAGTCGGAGACAGGGGCCGGGGAGCTGTTTTTT
V gene: TRBV5-4; J gene: TRBJ2-1; D gene: TRBD2; clone size: -; CDR3 protein: CASSVLAGGSNEQFF; CDR3 DNA: TGTGCCAGCAGCGTACTAGCGGGGGGGTCAAATGAGCAGTTCTTC
V gene: TRBV28; J gene: TRBJ1-4; D gene: -; clone size: -; CDR3 protein: CATLSLTVRLTTNEKLFF; CDR3 DNA: TGTGCCACCTTATCCCTGACGGTCCGACTTACAACTAATGAAAAACTGTTTTTT
V gene: TRBV19; J gene: TRBJ2-7; D gene: TRBD2; clone size: -; CDR3 protein: CASSTSGAYEQYF; CDR3 DNA: TGTGCCAGTAGTACTAGCGGGGCCTACGAGCAGTACTTC
V gene: TRBV30; J gene: TRBJ2-6; D gene: TRBD1; clone size: -; CDR3 protein: CAWSGGTGGYSGANVLTF; CDR3 DNA: TGTGCCTGGAGTGGGGGGACAGGGGGTTACTCTGGGGCCAACGTCCTGACTTTC
V gene: TRBV28; J gene: TRBJ2-7; D gene: TRBD2; clone size: -; CDR3 protein: CASSGTSGRPSSYEQYF; CDR3 DNA: TGTGCCAGCAGTGGGACTAGCGGGAGACCTAGCTCCTACGAGCAGTACTTC
V gene: TRBV4-1; J gene: TRBJ2-5; D gene: TRBD2; clone size: once; CDR3 protein: CASSPTGLVGETQYF; CDR3 DNA: TGCGCCAGCAGCCCAACGGGACTAGTCGGAGAGACCCAGTACTTC
V gene: TRBV18; J gene: TRBJ1-1; D gene: -; clone size: -; CDR3 protein: CASSPGQGNTEAFF; CDR3 DNA: TGTGCCAGCTCACCGGGCCAGGGGAACACTGAAGCTTTCTTT
V gene: TRBV4-1; J gene: TRBJ1-2; D gene: -; clone size: -; CDR3 protein: CASSQGPGTSYGYTF; CDR3 DNA: TGCGCCAGCAGCCAAGGACCGGGTACAAGCTATGGCTACACCTTC
V gene: TRBV19; J gene: TRBJ2-7; D gene: -; clone size: -; CDR3 protein: CASSINGDSYEQYF; CDR3 DNA: TGTGCCAGTAGTATCAACGGAGACTCCTACGAGCAGTACTTC
V gene: TRBV7-2; J gene: TRBJ2-1; D gene: TRBD1; clone size: -; CDR3 protein: CASSLAVGTGSYNEQFF; CDR3 DNA: TGTGCCAGCAGCTTAGCCGTAGGGACAGGGTCCTACAATGAGCAGTTCTTC
V gene: TRBV20-1; J gene: TRBJ1-1; D gene: -; clone size: -; CDR3 protein: CSATGTEAFF; CDR3 DNA: TGCAGTGCTACGGGGACTGAAGCTTTCTTT
V gene: TRBV6-5; J gene: TRBJ1-2; D gene: -; clone size: -; CDR3 protein: CASSYSGGGTNYGYTF; CDR3 DNA: TGTGCCAGCAGTTACTCGGGGGGAGGGACTAACTATGGCTACACCTTC
V gene: TRBV28; J gene: TRBJ2-1; D gene: TRBD2; clone size: -; CDR3 protein: CASSSPLAGGAWSRSSYNEQFF; CDR3 DNA: TGTGCCAGCAGTTCGCCACTAGCGGGAGGCGCATGGTCGAGGAGCTCCTACAATGAGCAGTTCTTC
V gene: TRBV5-1; J gene: TRBJ1-1; D gene: TRBD1; clone size: -; CDR3 protein: CASSLRQGIGTEAFF; CDR3 DNA: TGCGCCAGCAGCCTAAGACAGGGAATCGGCACTGAAGCTTTCTTT
V gene: TRBV11-2; J gene: TRBJ2-3; D gene: -; clone size: -; CDR3 protein: CASSLETGFLLDTQYF; CDR3 DNA: TGTGCCAGCAGCTTAGAAACAGGTTTCCTCCTAGATACGCAGTATTTT
V gene: TRBV19; J gene: TRBJ2-5; D gene: TRBD2; clone size: -; CDR3 protein: CASSHRGGSETQYF; CDR3 DNA: TGTGCCAGTAGCCACCGGGGGGGCTCGGAGACCCAGTACTTC
V gene: TRBV6-5; J gene: TRBJ2-7; D gene: TRBD1; clone size: -; CDR3 protein: CASSRQGPDEQYF; CDR3 DNA: TGTGCCAGCAGTCGACAGGGTCCCGACGAGCAGTACTTC
V gene: TRBV5-4; J gene: TRBJ2-3; D gene: TRBD1; clone size: -; CDR3 protein: CASISDRQGGADTQYF; CDR3 DNA: TGTGCCAGCATCTCTGACCGACAGGGCGGTGCAGATACGCAGTATTTT
V gene: TRBV19; J gene: TRBJ2-7; D gene: TRBD2; clone size: -; CDR3 protein: CASSQTGGTYEQYF; CDR3 DNA: TGTGCCAGTAGTCAGACGGGAGGGACCTACGAGCAGTACTTC
V gene: TRBV6-5; J gene: TRBJ1-1; D gene: -; clone size: -; CDR3 protein: CASRRDANTEAFF; CDR3 DNA: TGTGCCAGCAGGCGGGACGCAAACACTGAAGCTTTCTTT